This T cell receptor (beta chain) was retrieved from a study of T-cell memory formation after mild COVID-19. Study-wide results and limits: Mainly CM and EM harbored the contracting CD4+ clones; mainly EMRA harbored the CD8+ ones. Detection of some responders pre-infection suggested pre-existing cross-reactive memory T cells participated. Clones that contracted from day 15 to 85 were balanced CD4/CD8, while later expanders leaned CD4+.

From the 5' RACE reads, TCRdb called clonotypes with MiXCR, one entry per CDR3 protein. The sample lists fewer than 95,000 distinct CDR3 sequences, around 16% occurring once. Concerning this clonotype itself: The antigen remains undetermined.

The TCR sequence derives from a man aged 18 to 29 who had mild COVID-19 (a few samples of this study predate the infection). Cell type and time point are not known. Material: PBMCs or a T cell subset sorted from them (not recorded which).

CDR3 bases: TGCAGCGTTGACAAGAGAGAGACCCAGTACTTC. Translation gives CSVDKRETQYF. The chain has TRBV29-1 and TRBJ2-5; D gene ambiguous. This CDR3 has 11 amino acids. Germline CDR1 is SQVTM and CDR2 is ANQGSEA. With 3 bases removed from V and 4 bases from J, the gap between germline ends came to 6 bases.